The source of this T cell receptor (beta chain) is a study of regulatory dendritic cells for organ transplantation. Across the study: Day 6 dendritic cell cultures were stimulated with LPS. Study results and limitations: Considerable individual heterogeneity was seen in alloreactive memory CD8+ T cells. Regulatory dendritic cells appeared to expand memory CD8+ clones less than mature ones.

Sequencing was performed with immunoSEQ multiplex PCR; in TCRdb, only in-frame clones are kept and a portion is missing. The repertoire holds roughly 9,300 clones, with 50% to 70% as singletons. About this clone itself: The antigen is unknown.

Allogeneic regulatory or mature dendritic cells were co-cultured for 5 days with CFSE-labeled sorted T cells at 1:10. FACS sorted CD4+ or CD8+ T cells into CD45RA+ naive and CD45RO+ memory. Germline assignment: CDR1 MNHEY and CDR2 SMNVEV (reference sequence). This CDR3 has 20 residues. The V end lost 6 bases, the J end lost 0 bases, and 26 bases lay between the germline ends. The TCR was taken from a human donor in good health. The chain recombines TRBV27 with TRBJ2-2; D might be TRBD1 (7 bases). Input material: naive CD4+ T cells from blood cultured with dendritic cells. The subset is: CD45RA+ naive T cells. CDR3 nucleotides: TGTGCCAGCAGATTCCTGCCTTTAGGGACAGCGGGCCCGAACACCGGGGAGCTGTTTTTT. Translating it yields CASRFLPLGTAGPNTGELFF.